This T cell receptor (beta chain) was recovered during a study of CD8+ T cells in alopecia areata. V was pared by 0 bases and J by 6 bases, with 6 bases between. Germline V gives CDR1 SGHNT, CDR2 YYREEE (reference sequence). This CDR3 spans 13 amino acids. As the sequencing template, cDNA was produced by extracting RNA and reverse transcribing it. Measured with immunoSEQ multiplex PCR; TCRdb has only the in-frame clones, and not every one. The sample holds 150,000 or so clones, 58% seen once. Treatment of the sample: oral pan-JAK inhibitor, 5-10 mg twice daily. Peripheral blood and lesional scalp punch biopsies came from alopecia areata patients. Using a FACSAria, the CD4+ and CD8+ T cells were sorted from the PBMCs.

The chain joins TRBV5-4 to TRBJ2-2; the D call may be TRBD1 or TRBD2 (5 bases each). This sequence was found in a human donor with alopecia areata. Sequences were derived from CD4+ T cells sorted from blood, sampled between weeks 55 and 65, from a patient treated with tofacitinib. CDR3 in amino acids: CASSLAGPGELFF. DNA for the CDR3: TGTGCCAGCAGCTTGGCGGGACCCGGGGAGCTGTTTTTT. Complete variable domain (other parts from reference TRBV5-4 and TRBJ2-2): ETGVTQSPTHLIKTRGQQVTLRCSSQSGHNTVSWYQQALGQGPQFIFQYYREEENGRGNFPPRFSGLQFPNYSSELNVNALELDDSALYLCASSLAGPGELFFGEGSRLTVL.